What follows is one T cell receptor beta chain and its context. Antigen specificity is unknown. The sample originates from a study of CD8 T cells in ankylosing spondylitis. Study results and caveats: Ankylosing spondylitis blood appeared to carry a characteristic TCR beta motif of roughly 8 highly homologous variants. According to the report, clones linked to the disease were significantly enriched in matched synovial fluid samples taken from ankylosing spondylitis patients.

TCRdb called the 5' RACE reads again in MiXCR, with one record for every CDR3 protein. This sample has about 220,000 distinct CDR3 sequences, with 10% to 13% found just once. Germline CDR1 reads MNHEY; CDR2 reads SVGAGI. There are 15 residues in the CDR3. Deletions cut 4 bases from V and 5 bases from J, with 16 bases between. The genes are TRBV6-5 and TRBJ2-3; possible D gene TRBD2, 6 bases. Specimen: blood, either unsorted or a sorted T cell fraction (not recorded which). The source is a male donor with ankylosing spondylitis or in good health (not recorded which). CDR3 residues: CASSWRGQSGDTQYF. The CDR3 bases are TGTGCCAGCAGTTGGAGGGGCCAGTCCGGAGATACGCAGTATTTT.